These T cell receptor beta chains were read from a single sample in a study of blood T cell repertoires in COVID-19. TCRdb's table, derived via immunoSEQ multiplex PCR, lists solely in-frame clones and lacks some. The table records 250,000 or so clones, roughly nine tenths of them present only once. Material for sequencing was peripheral blood. The receptors stem from a woman in her thirties or forties who had recovered from COVID-19. Each CDR3 is given with its conserved first and last residue. A D gene is named only where the DNA matches it firmly. Expanded clones get a size class; other rows say once, few or many, or leave the size out.

abundance,d_gene,j_gene,v_gene,CDR3nt,CDR3aa
.,.,TRBJ1-3,TRBV30,TGTGCCTGGAGTGGGGCGGGGAGAGAAAACACCATATATTTT,CAWSGAGRENTIYF
.,TRBD2,TRBJ2-1,TRBV16,TGTGCCAGCATGCCGGGCGGGGGCTCCTACAATGAGCAGTTCTTC,CASMPGGGSYNEQFF
.,TRBD2,TRBJ2-5,TRBV5-4,TGTGCCAGCAACATAGGAGGGGCTAGCGGGGCCCGGGAGACCCAGTACTTC,CASNIGGASGARETQYF
.,TRBD2,TRBJ2-1,TRBV2,TGTGCCAGCAGTGCAACTAGCGGATCCTACAATGAGCAGTTCTTC,CASSATSGSYNEQFF
.,TRBD1,TRBJ1-2,TRBV19,TGTGCCAGTAGTATGACAGGGGCGAACTATGGCTACACCTTC,CASSMTGANYGYTF
.,TRBD1,TRBJ2-2,TRBV3-1/TRBV3-2,TGTGCCAGCAGCCAATCAGGGGGCACCGGGGAGCTGTTTTTT,CASSQSGGTGELFF
.,.,TRBJ1-6,TRBV27,TGTGCCAGCAGGTCAAGGGGATTAGGGGATAATTCACCCCTCCACTTT,CASRSRGLGDNSPLHF
.,TRBD1,TRBJ1-4,TRBV28,TGTGCCAGCAGACTGACCGGGACAGGGAGTGAAAAACTGTTTTTT,CASRLTGTGSEKLFF
.,.,TRBJ2-7,TRBV5-4,TGTGCCAGCAGCTTGGGACACCTCTACGAGCAGTACTTC,CASSLGHLYEQYF
.,TRBD1,TRBJ2-1,TRBV19,TGTGCCAGTAGTCCCTCCCAGGGACAGGGCGGCAATGAGCAGTTCTTC,CASSPSQGQGGNEQFF
.,.,TRBJ2-5,TRBV20-1,TGCAGTGCTAGTCTGGCCGGGATCCAAGAGACCCAGTACTTC,CSASLAGIQETQYF
.,.,TRBJ1-1,TRBV11-3,TGTGCCAGCAGCGGATCTACAGCGAACACTGAAGCTTTCTTT,CASSGSTANTEAFF
.,.,TRBJ1-2,TRBV2,TGTGCCAGCAGGGCTCAGCAGGGTGACTATGGCTACACCTTC,CASRAQQGDYGYTF
.,.,TRBJ1-5,TRBV5-5,TGTGCCAGCAGCTTTTGGGGGGATAGCAATCAGCCCCAGCATTTT,CASSFWGDSNQPQHF
once,TRBD2,TRBJ2-7,TRBV28,TGTGCCAGCAGTCCTCCGGGGACGGGGGGTCCCTACGAGCAGTACTTC,CASSPPGTGGPYEQYF
.,.,TRBJ1-3,TRBV9,TGTGCCAGCAGCTGGGGTCGCAGGGACTCTGGAAACACCATATATTTT,CASSWGRRDSGNTIYF
.,TRBD2,TRBJ2-3,TRBV5-4,TGTGCCAGCAGCTTGGATCCTAGCGGGGCAAGTGATACGCAGTATTTT,CASSLDPSGASDTQYF
.,.,TRBJ1-2,TRBV10-1,TGCGCCAGCAGTGAGTCTAGTTCAGGCTTACCAGGTGGCTACACCTTC,CASSESSSGLPGGYTF
.,.,TRBJ2-3,TRBV7-9,TGTGCCAGCAGCTTAGGGGGGGCAGATACGCAGTATTTT,CASSLGGADTQYF
.,TRBD1,TRBJ2-6,TRBV10-3,TGTGCCATCAGTGTAAGCAATACAGGGGGCGTCGGGGCCAACGTCCTGACTTTC,CAISVSNTGGVGANVLTF
.,.,TRBJ1-5,TRBV7-2,TGTGCCAGCAGCTTTAGAGGTGGACAGCCCCAGCATTTT,CASSFRGGQPQHF
.,TRBD1,TRBJ1-1,TRBV7-6,TGTGCCAGCAGCCCCGGACAGGGCGGCACTGAAGCTTTCTTT,CASSPGQGGTEAFF
.,.,TRBJ2-1,TRBV11-2,TGTGCCAGCAGCCCCGGGGAGAGTATTAAATACAATGAGCAGTTCTTC,CASSPGESIKYNEQFF
.,TRBD1,TRBJ1-1,TRBV15,TGTGCCACCAGCAGAGAGGGGCGACAGGGGGACACTGAAGCTTTCTTT,CATSREGRQGDTEAFF
.,TRBD2,TRBJ2-1,TRBV6-5,TGTGCCAGCACGTCGGGACTAGCGCGCTACAATGAGCAGTTCTTC,CASTSGLARYNEQFF
.,TRBD2,TRBJ2-7,TRBV10-3,TGTGCCATCAGTGAGCCGAGCCGGGGGGGCAGCGAGCAGTACTTC,CAISEPSRGGSEQYF
.,.,TRBJ2-6,TRBV7-9,TGTGCCACTAAGGCCGGGGAGTCGGCCAACGTCCTGACTTTC,CATKAGESANVLTF
few,.,TRBJ1-6,TRBV7-9,TGTGCCAGCAGCTTGTCAGGGGTGGGGGATTCACCCCTCCACTTT,CASSLSGVGDSPLHF
.,TRBD2,TRBJ2-1,TRBV4-1,TGCGCCAGCAGCTTAGCGGGCCTCCCGGACGCCCACAATGAGCAGTTCTTC,CASSLAGLPDAHNEQFF
.,TRBD2,TRBJ2-1,TRBV28,TGTGCCAGCAGTTTAGCGGGGGGGATCGATGAGCAGTTCTTC,CASSLAGGIDEQFF
.,TRBD1,TRBJ1-1,TRBV15,TGTGCCACCAGCAGAGCGGTAGGAAGGGGGCGAACTGAAGCTTTCTTT,CATSRAVGRGRTEAFF
.,.,TRBJ2-2,TRBV7-3,TGTGCCAGCAGCCCGGACTGGAACACCGGGGAGCTGTTTTTT,CASSPDWNTGELFF
.,.,TRBJ1-4,TRBV12-3/TRBV12-4,TGTGCCAGCAGTCGGTTGAGTGAAAAACTGTTTTTT,CASSRLSEKLFF
.,.,TRBJ2-5,TRBV5-1,TGCGCCAGCAGCTCAAGAGGGTTTGGAGAGACCCAGTACTTC,CASSSRGFGETQYF
.,.,TRBJ1-2,TRBV5-6,TGTGCCAGCAGCTTGCGCGGGACGGATCGGTATGGCTACACCTTC,CASSLRGTDRYGYTF
once,TRBD1,TRBJ1-2,TRBV5-5,TGTGCCAGCAGCTTTCAGGGGGCGAACGGCTACACCTTC,CASSFQGANGYTF
.,TRBD1,TRBJ1-1,TRBV27,TGTGCCAGCAGTTTAAGGGCAGGGGGTTGGACTGAAGCTTTCTTT,CASSLRAGGWTEAFF
.,TRBD1,TRBJ2-7,TRBV28,TGTGCCAGCAGTGCCGGGGACAGGGCCCACGAGCAGTACTTC,CASSAGDRAHEQYF
.,.,TRBJ2-6,TRBV5-4,TGTGCCAGCAGCTCCAAGGGGGCTGGGGCCAACGTCCTGACTTTC,CASSSKGAGANVLTF
.,.,TRBJ1-1,TRBV6-5,TGTGCCAGCAGACATGGACAATATGAAGCTTTCTTT,CASRHGQYEAFF
.,.,TRBJ2-1,TRBV4-1,TGCGCCAGCAGCCTCCTTGAGGGGGTGTACAATGAGCAGTTCTTC,CASSLLEGVYNEQFF
.,TRBD1,TRBJ1-2,TRBV19,TGTGCCAGTAGGAGACAGGGGGCTGGGGGCTACACCTTC,CASRRQGAGGYTF
.,TRBD1,TRBJ2-2,TRBV9,TGTGCCAGCAGCTCTGGGACAGTGAACACCGGGGAGCTGTTTTTT,CASSSGTVNTGELFF
once,.,TRBJ2-5,TRBV2,TGTGCCAGCAGTGAAACTAGCTCTCCATGGGAGACCCAGTACTTC,CASSETSSPWETQYF
.,TRBD1,TRBJ2-7,TRBV28,TGTGCCAGCAGTCCATCCGGGACAGCCTACGAGCAGTACTTC,CASSPSGTAYEQYF
.,.,TRBJ2-1,TRBV12-3/TRBV12-4,TGTGCCAGCACCTCGGGCTACAATGAGCAGTTCTTC,CASTSGYNEQFF
.,TRBD2,TRBJ2-1,TRBV7-6,TGTGCCAGCAGCCCCTCCATTGCGGGGGGGGACAATGAGCAGTTCTTC,CASSPSIAGGDNEQFF
.,.,TRBJ2-7,TRBV18,TGTGCCAGCTCACCCCAGGAGGGGGACAGTTCCTACGAGCAGTACTTC,CASSPQEGDSSYEQYF
.,TRBD1,TRBJ2-1,TRBV23-1,TGCGCCAGCAGTGCTCCGGGACAGGGGGACAATGAGCAGTTCTTC,CASSAPGQGDNEQFF
.,.,TRBJ2-3,TRBV29-1,TGCAGCGTTGTAGCAAGCCTTACCCTCGCAGATACGCAGTATTTT,CSVVASLTLADTQYF
.,TRBD2,TRBJ2-3,TRBV9,TGTGCCAGCAGCGTAGGGCTAGCGGGGAGGGGCACAGATACGCAGTATTTT,CASSVGLAGRGTDTQYF
few,.,TRBJ2-1,TRBV16,TGTGCCAGCAGCCAAAGGGCCCGGGGGGCCTATGAGCAGTTCTTC,CASSQRARGAYEQFF
once,.,TRBJ1-2,TRBV19,TGTGCCACGTACAGGGAACGAGGGGGCTACACCTTC,CATYRERGGYTF
.,.,TRBJ1-3,TRBV5-1,TGCGCCAGCTCGGGGGGAAACACCATATATTTT,CASSGGNTIYF
.,.,TRBJ1-1,TRBV7-6,TGTGCCAGCAGCTTATCGGGTAACACTGAAGCTTTCTTT,CASSLSGNTEAFF
.,TRBD2,TRBJ2-5,TRBV7-9,TGTGCCAGCAGCTTTGAGCAGCGGGGCGAAGAGACCCAGTACTTC,CASSFEQRGEETQYF
.,.,TRBJ2-3,TRBV5-1,TGCGCCAGCAGCTTGGGTACCGAGGATACGCAGTATTTT,CASSLGTEDTQYF